This T cell receptor beta chain emerged from a study of shared clonotypes between healthy human individuals. The overall study: Each donor's CD8 memory used one plate, CD8 naive two, each CD4 subset three. Regarding the study as a whole: Non-shared clonotypes showed lower generation probabilities than clonotypes common to all four donors. A generally larger estimated richness was seen in naive subsets than in memory subsets.

Replicate PCRs run on sorted subsets employed roughly 180 ng DNA, 25,000 to 35,000 T cell genomes. The method was immunoSEQ multiplex PCR; TCRdb's version includes in-frame clones alone and lacks a portion of them. The data show a few million clones, with 85% to 95% seen just once and 0.39% held by the top ten. With regard to this clone: What it binds is not known.

The CDR3 totals 17 residues. The V and J ends lost 4 bases and 9 bases, in that order; junction bases with no gene match: 20. CDR1 and CDR2 (germline): SGHDN, FVKESK. The receptor was isolated from a man between 18 and 29 years old in good health. Some clones in this sample may be carry-over from other donors' samples. This chain joins TRBV14 and TRBJ2-7, with 8 bases matching TRBD1. Sequencing was carried out using naive CD4+ T cells from PBMCs. Regarding subset: CD45RA+ positively selected. The CDR3 spells CASSPRRGGTGGSGQYF. The CDR3 DNA reads as TGTGCCAGCAGCCCAAGACGCGGTGGGACAGGAGGATCAGGGCAGTACTTC.